This TCR beta chain was sequenced in a study of blood T cell repertoires in COVID-19. About the research overall: In each case, the material was cDNA or gDNA derived from T cells, B-cell-depleted T cells, or PBMCs.

Enrollees, about 18 to 89 years old, lived in 24 US areas. The CDR3 spans 14 residues. Germline V gene data show CDR1 as SGHRS and CDR2 as YFSETQ. V was pared by 0 bases and J by 3 bases, with 3 bases of the junction left unmatched. Original methodology: Counts of nucleated cells, estimated from reference gene primer amplification, were obtained. Only in-frame clones appear in the TCRdb table, and some are missing; sequencing was by immunoSEQ multiplex PCR. Clonal size and the V and J genes are those of that table, whereas D and trimming came from the DNA. The sample holds roughly 150,000 clones, 80% seen once.

This chain connects TRBV5-1 to TRBJ2-7; TRBD1 matches 7 bases. Sequenced material: PBMCs or T cells enriched from blood (not recorded which). The sequence came from a woman aged 55-69 years who had recovered from COVID-19. CDR3 bases: TGCGCCAGCAGCTTGGGGGACAGAGTCTACGAGCAGTACTTC. Its translation: CASSLGDRVYEQYF.